This T cell receptor beta chain was sequenced for a study of response to subunit inactivated influenza vaccine (dated by TCRdb to 2017 to 2018). Some background on the complete study: The study used deep quantitative T cell receptor repertoire profiling to track responses to a trivalent subunit inactivated influenza vaccine. Results and caveats for the whole study, not just this receptor: The authors suggested that each seasonal influenza vaccination may recruit only a limited number of new T cells.

This clonotype was counted a few times. Its binding antigen is unknown. Base qualities are not provided; no much larger clone lies one nucleotide away. The germline V gene sets CDR1 to SGHRS and CDR2 to YFSETQ. Taken from cysteine to phenylalanine, the CDR3 has 14 residues. Kept here is only the CDR3 DNA, which spans 42 bases and is read in frame from base 1. The junction carries 14 bases between V and J, which are trimmed by 4 bases and 6 bases respectively. The library relied on RT-PCR. TCRdb lists the instrument as Illumina HiSeq 2500. TCRdb reran the public reads through fastp at Q25 and MiXCR, keeping productive beta chains. One record per CDR3 amino acid sequence lists the most common genes and DNA. In this sample the table shows 500,000 to 600,000 distinct CDR3 sequences, 10% to 15% of which occur a single time. The top ten clones comprise approximately 14% of the sample. The label giving this sample's time point can be read as: more than 35 days after influenza vaccine administration.

Recombination connected TRBV5-1 to TRBJ2-1; no D gene call is confident. The TCR was taken from a man aged 45 to 65 who received an inactivated influenza vaccine. Donor details come from another sample of the same person, matched by shared clones. This sample comprised PBMCs from blood, obtained more than 35 days after vaccination. In nucleotides, the sequence is TGCGCCAGCAGCCCCCAAGGGCTGGGCAATGAGCAGTTCTTC. This codes for CASSPQGLGNEQFF.